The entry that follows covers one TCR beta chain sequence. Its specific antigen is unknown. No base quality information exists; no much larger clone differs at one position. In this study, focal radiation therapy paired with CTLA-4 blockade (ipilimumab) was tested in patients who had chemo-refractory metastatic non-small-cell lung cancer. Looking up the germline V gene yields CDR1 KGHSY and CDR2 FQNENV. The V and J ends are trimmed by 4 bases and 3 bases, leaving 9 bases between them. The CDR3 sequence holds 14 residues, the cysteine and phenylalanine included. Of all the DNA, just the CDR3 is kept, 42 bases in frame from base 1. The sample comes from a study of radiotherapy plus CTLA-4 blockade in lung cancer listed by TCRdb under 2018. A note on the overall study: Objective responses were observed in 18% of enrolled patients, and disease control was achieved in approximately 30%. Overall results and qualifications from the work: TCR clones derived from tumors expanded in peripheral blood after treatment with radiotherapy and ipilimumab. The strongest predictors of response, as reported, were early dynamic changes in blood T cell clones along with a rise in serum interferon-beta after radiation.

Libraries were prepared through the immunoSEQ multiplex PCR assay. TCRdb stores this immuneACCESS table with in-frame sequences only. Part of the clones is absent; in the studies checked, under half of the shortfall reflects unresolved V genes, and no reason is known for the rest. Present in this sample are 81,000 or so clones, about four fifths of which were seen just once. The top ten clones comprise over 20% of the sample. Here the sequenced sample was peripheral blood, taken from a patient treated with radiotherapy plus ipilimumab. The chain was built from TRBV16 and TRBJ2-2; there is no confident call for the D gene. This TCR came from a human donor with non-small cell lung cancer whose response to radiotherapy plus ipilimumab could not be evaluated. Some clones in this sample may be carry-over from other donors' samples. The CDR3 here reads CASSLIGHTGELFF. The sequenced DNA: TGTGCCAGCAGCCTAATTGGGCACACCGGGGAGCTGTTTTTT.